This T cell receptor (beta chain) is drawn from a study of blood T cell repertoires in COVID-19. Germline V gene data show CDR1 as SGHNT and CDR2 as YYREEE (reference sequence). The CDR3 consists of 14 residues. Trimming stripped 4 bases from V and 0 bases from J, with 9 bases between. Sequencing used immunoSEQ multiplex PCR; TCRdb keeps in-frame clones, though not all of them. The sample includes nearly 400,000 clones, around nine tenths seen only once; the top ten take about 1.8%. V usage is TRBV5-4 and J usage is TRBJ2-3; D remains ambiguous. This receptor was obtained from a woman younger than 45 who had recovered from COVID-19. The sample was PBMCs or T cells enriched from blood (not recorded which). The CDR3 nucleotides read TGTGCCAGCAGCGCGGCGGCTAGCACAGATACGCAGTATTTT. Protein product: CASSAAASTDTQYF.